The text below deals with one T cell receptor beta chain. V dropped 2 bases and J dropped 6 bases, with 13 bases sitting between them. The CDR3 length is 14 residues. Germline assignment: CDR1 MNHEY and CDR2 SMNVEV (reference sequence). In the original processing: It was from reference gene primer amplification that nucleated cell counts were estimated. This table comes from immunoSEQ multiplex PCR, and its TCRdb copy is limited to in-frame clones, with some not included. V, J and clone size are those of that table, while D and trimming were read from the DNA. The data show 30,000 or so clones, 83% seen once. This specimen belongs to a study of blood T cell repertoires in COVID-19. Study background: Sites in the United States, Italy and Spain provided acute and convalescent COVID-19 samples. Nucleic acid was either cDNA or gDNA, and it came from T cells, B-cell-depleted T cells, or PBMCs.

Sequenced sample: peripheral blood. This clonotype originated in a man in his fifties or sixties with acute or convalescent COVID-19. This rearrangement joins TRBV27 to TRBJ1-2; weak D call: TRBD1 (5 bases). CDR3: CASSLRAGWDGYTF. DNA for the CDR3: TGTGCCAGCAGTTTAAGGGCAGGGTGGGATGGCTACACCTTC.